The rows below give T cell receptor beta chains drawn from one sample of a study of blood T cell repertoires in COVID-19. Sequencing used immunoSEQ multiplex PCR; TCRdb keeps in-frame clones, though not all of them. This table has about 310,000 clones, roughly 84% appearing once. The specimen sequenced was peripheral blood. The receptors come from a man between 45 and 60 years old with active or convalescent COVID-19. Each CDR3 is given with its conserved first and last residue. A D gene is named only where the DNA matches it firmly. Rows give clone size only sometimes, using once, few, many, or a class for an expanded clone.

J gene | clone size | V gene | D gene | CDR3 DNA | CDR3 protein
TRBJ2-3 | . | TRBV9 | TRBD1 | TGTGCCAGCAGCGTAGGATCAGGGGGTAGCACAGATACGCAGTATTTT | CASSVGSGGSTDTQYF
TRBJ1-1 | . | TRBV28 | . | TGTGCCAGCAGAACGGGGGGGGCAGGAACTGAAGCTTTCTTT | CASRTGGAGTEAFF
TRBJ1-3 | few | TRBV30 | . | TGTGCCTGGAGACTCGCCCGACTCTCTGGAAACACCATATATTTT | CAWRLARLSGNTIYF
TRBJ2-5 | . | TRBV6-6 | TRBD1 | TGTGCCAGCAGTCTACACAGGACAGGGATATTATACCCCCAAGAGACCCAGTACTTC | CASSLHRTGILYPQETQYF
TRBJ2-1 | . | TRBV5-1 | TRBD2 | TGCGCCAGCAGCGTAGCGGGGGGGGAATACAATGAGCAGTTCTTC | CASSVAGGEYNEQFF
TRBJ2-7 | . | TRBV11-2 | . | TGTGCCAGCAGCTTGGGCCCCTTCGCCCTCTACGAGCAGTACTTC | CASSLGPFALYEQYF
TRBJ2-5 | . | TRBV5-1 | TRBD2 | TGCGCCAGCAGCTTGGACGGGGGGGCTGGAAAGGAGACCCAGTACTTC | CASSLDGGAGKETQYF
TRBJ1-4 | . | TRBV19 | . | TGTGCCAGTAGTATGGCTGCAACTAATGAAAAACTGTTTTTT | CASSMAATNEKLFF
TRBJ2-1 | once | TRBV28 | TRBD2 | TGTGCCAGCATACCGGGGGGAGGGAGTTTGAACTCCTACAATGAGCAGTTCTTC | CASIPGGGSLNSYNEQFF
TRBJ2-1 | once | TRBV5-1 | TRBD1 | TGCGCCAGCAGTGACAGGGTCAATGAGCAGTTCTTC | CASSDRVNEQFF
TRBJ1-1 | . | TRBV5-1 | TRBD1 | TGCGCCAGCAGCCCGGACGGACAGGGAAGCACTGAAGCTTTCTTT | CASSPDGQGSTEAFF
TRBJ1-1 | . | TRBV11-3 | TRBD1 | TGTGCCAGCAGGCTACAGGGGGCTAAGAACACTGAAGCTTTCTTT | CASRLQGAKNTEAFF
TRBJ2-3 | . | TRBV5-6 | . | TGTGCCAGCAGCTTGCTCAGGGCGGATACGCAGTATTTT | CASSLLRADTQYF
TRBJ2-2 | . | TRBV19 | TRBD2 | TGTGCCAGTAGTAACCCCGGTTCAGCGGGAGGGCCCCCCGGGGAGCTGTTTTTT | CASSNPGSAGGPPGELFF
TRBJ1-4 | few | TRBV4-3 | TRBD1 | TGCGCCAGCAGCTCGCGGACAGGGGAAAATGAAAAACTGTTTTTT | CASSSRTGENEKLFF
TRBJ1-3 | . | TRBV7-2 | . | TGTGCCAGCAGCTTACGAGGGTCGGGAAACACCATATATTTT | CASSLRGSGNTIYF
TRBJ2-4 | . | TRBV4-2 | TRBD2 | TGTGCCAGCAGCCACCTAGCGGGAGGATCCCTAGCCAAAAACATTCAGTACTTC | CASSHLAGGSLAKNIQYF
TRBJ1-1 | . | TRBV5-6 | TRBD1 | TGTGCCAGCAGCTTACCGGACAGGGGCACTGAAGCTTTCTTT | CASSLPDRGTEAFF
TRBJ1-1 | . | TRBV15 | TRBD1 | TGTGCCACCAGCAGAGACGGGACAGTCATGAACACTGAAGCTTTCTTT | CATSRDGTVMNTEAFF
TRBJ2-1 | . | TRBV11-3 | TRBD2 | TGTGCCAGCAGCTTAGCCGGACTAGCGGGAGTTAAATACAATGAGCAGTTCTTC | CASSLAGLAGVKYNEQFF
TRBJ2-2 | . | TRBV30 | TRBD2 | TGTGCCTGGAAGGGTACTAGCGGGGGGTTCGCGAACACCGGGGAGCTGTTTTTT | CAWKGTSGGFANTGELFF
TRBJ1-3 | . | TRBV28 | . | TGTGCCAGCAGTTTATTCGTGGACGCTCTCGGGGACACCATATATTTT | CASSLFVDALGDTIYF
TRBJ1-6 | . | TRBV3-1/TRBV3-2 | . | TGTGCCAGCAGCAACGGGGAGGTCTCACCCCTCCACTTT | CASSNGEVSPLHF
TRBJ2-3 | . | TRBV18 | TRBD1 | TGTGCCAGCTCACTTACGACAGGGGCAGATACGCAGTATTTT | CASSLTTGADTQYF
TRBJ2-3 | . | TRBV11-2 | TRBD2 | TGTGCCAGCAGCTTAAGGGTAGGGGCGGGAGGTAGCACAGATACGCAGTATTTT | CASSLRVGAGGSTDTQYF
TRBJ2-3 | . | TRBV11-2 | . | TGTGCCAGCAGCTCCAAGACAGTCACAGATACGCAGTATTTT | CASSSKTVTDTQYF
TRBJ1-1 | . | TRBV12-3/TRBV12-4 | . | TGTGCCAGCAGTTGGAACAGGAACACTGAAGCTTTCTTT | CASSWNRNTEAFF
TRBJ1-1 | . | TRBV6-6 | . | TGTGCCAGCAGTCTAGGGGGAACCCGGAACACTGAAGCTTTCTTT | CASSLGGTRNTEAFF
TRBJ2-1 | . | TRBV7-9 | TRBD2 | TGTGCCAGCAGCGCCAGCGGGACTAGCGGGCTCTACAATGAGCAGTTCTTC | CASSASGTSGLYNEQFF
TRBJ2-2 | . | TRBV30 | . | TGTGCCTGGGGGCGACTCACCGGGGAGCTGTTTTTT | CAWGRLTGELFF
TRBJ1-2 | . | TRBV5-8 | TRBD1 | TGTGCCAGCAGCTCCGGACAGGGTTGGATCGATGGCTACACCTTC | CASSSGQGWIDGYTF
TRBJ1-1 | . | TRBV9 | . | TGTGCCAGCAGCGGACCCGCGGGGGGTTACACTGAAGCTTTCTTT | CASSGPAGGYTEAFF
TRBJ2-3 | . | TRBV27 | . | TGTGCCAGCCGACCGGGACTCGCTTCTAGCACAGATACGCAGTATTTT | CASRPGLASSTDTQYF
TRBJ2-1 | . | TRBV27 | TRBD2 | TGTGCCAGCAGCCAAAGGACTAGCGGGAGGGGGCATGAGCAGTTCTTC | CASSQRTSGRGHEQFF
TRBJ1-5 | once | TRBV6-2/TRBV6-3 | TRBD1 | TGTGCCAGCAGCTCCTGGACAGGTAGCAATCAGCCCCAGCATTTT | CASSSWTGSNQPQHF
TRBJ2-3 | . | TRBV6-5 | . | TGTGCCAGCAGATACACAGGAGATACGCAGTATTTT | CASRYTGDTQYF
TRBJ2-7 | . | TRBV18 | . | TGTGCCAGCTCCTATGGGCCTCCCTACGAGCAGTACTTC | CASSYGPPYEQYF
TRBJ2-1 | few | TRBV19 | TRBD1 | TGTGCCAGTAGCGGGGACAGGGTGCGTAACAATGAGCAGTTCTTC | CASSGDRVRNNEQFF
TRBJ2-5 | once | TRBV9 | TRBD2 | TGTGCCAGCAGCTTGCGGACTAGCGGGGTAGAGACCCAGTACTTC | CASSLRTSGVETQYF
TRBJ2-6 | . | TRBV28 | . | TGTGCCAGCAGTTTAACCGGGACAGGGGCCAACGTCCTGACTTTC | CASSLTGTGANVLTF
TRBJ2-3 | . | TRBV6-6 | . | TGTGCCAGCAGTTACGGTCTATCTAGCACAGATACGCAGTATTTT | CASSYGLSSTDTQYF